This TCR beta chain was identified in a study of T cells after yellow fever vaccination. To note about this clonotype: This may arise from a read error, as a much more abundant clone is one base away.

This CDR3 comprises 16 residues. V lost 2 bases and J 4 bases, leaving 15 bases between the germline ends. CDR1 and CDR2 from the germline V gene are MGHRA and YSYEKL. Via MiXCR, TCRdb re-called the 5' RACE reads, giving one row per CDR3 protein. The table has under 500,000 distinct CDR3 sequences, around 19% seen once. The rearrangement joins TRBV4-1 to TRBJ2-1; D tentatively fits TRBD1 or TRBD2 (5 bases each). The receptor comes from a young man who received the YFV17D yellow fever vaccine. The sequencing here drew on PBMCs, taken before the yellow fever booster vaccination. CDR3 DNA: TGCGCCAGCAGCCAAAGGGAGACAGTAGAGTACAATGAGCAGTTCTTC. This sequence encodes CASSQRETVEYNEQFF.